This TCR beta chain was captured in a study of CD8 T cells in Susac syndrome. On this clonotype itself: Its target is unknown.

The ends lost 5 bases at V and 0 bases at J; junction bases unmatched: 3. CDR1 is SNHLY, CDR2 FYNNEI, per germline. The CDR3 length is 15 residues. Study-level findings and limits: The CD4+ T cell repertoires in Susac syndrome were not clonally expanded.

The RNA input was about 0.5 to 1 ug, and it was reverse transcribed with random hexamers. Coverage of TCR beta CDR3 amplification by immunoSEQ multiplex PCR extended to 54 Vbeta and 13 Jbeta. TCRdb independently ran MiXCR on the immunoSEQ multiplex PCR reads; one entry per CDR3 protein. The data contain about 180,000 distinct CDR3 sequences, about 95% of them singletons. The sequenced target, TCR beta, came from blood CD8+ and CD4+ T cells. Negative isolation yielded CD4+ and CD8+ T cells, and FACS enriched TEMRA cells. Source material: CD4+ T cells from PBMCs. The chain is built from TRBV2 and TRBJ2-2; 7 nucleotides line up with TRBD1. The sequence came from a human donor with Susac syndrome. The CDR3 bases are TGTGCCAGCAGTATGACAGGGCCGAACACCGGGGAGCTGTTTTTT. Translating it yields CASSMTGPNTGELFF. Full variable domain (rest looked up from reference TRBV2 and TRBJ2-2): EPEVTQTPSHQVTQMGQEVILRCVPISNHLYFYWYRQILGQKVEFLVSFYNNEISEKSEIFDDQFSVERPDGSNFTLKIRSTKLEDSAMYFCASSMTGPNTGELFFGEGSRLTVL.